This TCR beta chain was sequenced during a study of T cell repertoires and leukemia-associated antigens. Study-wide background: Some 16 million effective reads came from all samples combined.

CD3+ T cells were rested overnight without fetal bovine serum. TCRdb recomputed calls from the 5' RACE reads with MiXCR, one row per CDR3 protein. The sample lists roughly 10,000 distinct CDR3 sequences; approximately 40% were seen once. In germline, CDR1 is SQVTM, CDR2 ANQGSEA. V dropped 1 base and J dropped 10; count of bases not matched to a gene: 23. This CDR3 has 20 amino acids. A note on this clonotype: Its antigen is still unknown.

Overall study findings and caveats: No significant group difference appeared in Vbeta, Jbeta or VDJ counts.

The chain has TRBV29-1 and TRBJ2-1, with 12 bases aligning to TRBD2. The source is a female donor in good health. Sequencing was performed on CD3+ T cells sorted from blood and cultured. The CDR3 loop reads CSVEGRQGALRLAGEREQFF. The DNA of the CDR3 is TGCAGCGTTGAAGGAAGGCAGGGGGCCCTACGACTAGCGGGAGAACGGGAGCAGTTCTTC.